The next 25 T cell receptor beta chains were all read from a single sample in a study of CDR3 diversity in severe acne (dated by TCRdb to about 2019). The library was generated by PCR. The sequencer was an Illumina HiSeq 2000. The public reads were reprocessed in TCRdb via fastp at Q25 and MiXCR, keeping in-frame beta chains. Each record represents a unique CDR3 protein, reported with the most common genes and DNA among its rows. The sample table records about 84,000 distinct CDR3 sequences; roughly 51% of these occur just once. The ten largest clones capture 14% of the sample. Sequencing was carried out using blood. These receptors came from a male donor in good health, without acne.

The gene calls are TRBV5-1 and TRBJ1-1, with D possibly matching TRBD1 (6 bases). Germline values: CDR1 SGHRS, CDR2 YFSETQ. The length of the CDR3 is 14 residues. V lost 4 bases to trimming and J lost 1 base, with 11 bases between them. CDR3 sequence reads: CASSEPTGNTEAFF. DNA for the CDR3: TGCGCCAGCAGCGAACCGACAGGGAACACTGAAGCTTTCTTT.

This clonotype was observed many times. The V call is TRBV6-5, the J call TRBJ1-5, with D possibly TRBD1 on 5 matching bases. This CDR3 is 13 amino acids long. Germline V CDR1 and CDR2: MNHEY, SVGAGI. Trimming took off 4 bases at V and 1 base at J, with 5 bases between the two ends. The CDR3 loop is CASSWDSNQPQHF. The DNA of the CDR3 is TGTGCCAGCAGTTGGGACAGCAATCAGCCCCAGCATTTT.

The chain combines TRBV28 with TRBJ2-5, with D perhaps TRBD1 (6 bases). The V and J ends lost 6 bases and 7 bases respectively, with 18 bases between them. This CDR3 contains 14 residues. Germline CDR1 and CDR2: MDHEN and SYDVKM. This chain's CDR3 is CASRGAVVERTQYF. The CDR3 bases are TGTGCCAGCAGGGGGGCTGTTGTTGAGAGGACCCAGTACTTC.

The rearrangement links TRBV6-1 to TRBJ1-1; a possible D gene is TRBD1 (6 bases). The CDR3 runs to 13 residues. Germline values: CDR1 MNHNS, CDR2 SASEGT. V was cut by 10 bases and J by 8 bases, with 20 bases left in between. The CDR3 spells CATTRTDAREAFF. For the CDR3, the DNA is TGTGCCACTACACGGACAGATGCCCGGGAAGCTTTCTTT.

This clonotype was found many times. This chain connects TRBV2 to TRBJ1-2; TRBD1 might be the D (6 bases). V lost 4 bases, J lost 4 bases, and 25 bases lay in between. Per germline, CDR1 SNHLY and CDR2 FYNNEI. The length of the CDR3 is 18 residues. CDR3 amino acids: CASSVATGPGTKIYGYTF. Here the CDR3 DNA reads TGTGCCAGCAGTGTAGCCACAGGCCCAGGGACAAAAATCTATGGCTACACCTTC.

Concerning this clonotype: Sequence at one end of the junction differs from germline and may be a read error. The chain recombines TRBV7-9 with TRBJ1-1; D not resolved. This CDR3 has 13 amino acids. Germline V gives CDR1 SEHNR, CDR2 FQNEAQ (reference sequence). The CDR3, as DNA: TGTGCCAACAGCTTTGATGCGAACACTGAAGCTTTCTTT. This codes for CANSFDANTEAFF.

Details on this clonotype: Germline is not matched at one junction end, which may reflect a read error. V and J are TRBV6-5 and TRBJ2-7, with D maybe TRBD2 (5 bases). This CDR3 region has 12 residues. Germline-derived CDR1 and CDR2 are MNHEY and SVGAGI. The CDR3 DNA follows: TGTGCCAGCTGTCGCGGCACCGGGGAGCTGTACTTC. Its protein is CASCRGTGELYF.

This clonotype came up once. The DNA of the CDR3 is TGCGCCAGCAGCTACGGGACTAGCAATGGCCCGGACTATGGCTACACCTTC. It specifies CASSYGTSNGPDYGYTF. V and J are TRBV5-1 and TRBJ1-2, with D tentatively TRBD1 (5 bases). The germline V gene has CDR1 SGHRS and CDR2 YFSETQ. V was shortened by 3 bases and J by 3 bases, with 21 bases between the two germline ends. This CDR3 contains 17 residues.

This rearrangement joins TRBV5-5 to TRBJ2-7; D is possibly TRBD2 (5 bases). The CDR3 has 15 residues. Trimming removed 2 bases at V and 6 bases at J, with 18 bases between. The germline V gene has CDR1 SGHKS and CDR2 YYEKEE (reference sequence). In DNA form, the CDR3 reads TGTGCCAGCAGCTTAGATATGGGCCTTGGAGGCGAGCAGTACTTC. Translated, it gives CASSLDMGLGGEQYF. The full variable domain, in which reference TRBV5-5 and TRBJ2-7 provide the parts outside the CDR3, is DAGVTQSPTHLIKTRGQQVTLRCSPISGHKSVSWYQQVLGQGPQFIFQYYEKEERGRGNFPDRFSARQFPNYSSELNVNALLLGDSALYLCASSLDMGLGGEQYFGPGTRLTVT.

The chain employs TRBV19 and TRBJ1-1; D is possibly TRBD1 (6 bases). The CDR3 spans 13 residues. Germline V gene sequence: CDR1 LNHDA, CDR2 SQIVND (reference sequence). The V end was cut by 4 bases, the J end by 8 bases, with 14 bases between. CDR3 protein: CASSTQGPGEAFF. The DNA for the CDR3 is TGTGCCAGTAGTACACAGGGTCCGGGGGAAGCTTTCTTT.

The chain uses TRBV2 and TRBJ2-3, with D unresolved. Germline V gene sequence: CDR1 SNHLY, CDR2 FYNNEI. V lost 8 bases to trimming and J lost 3 bases, with 9 bases between them. The CDR3 is 12 residues long. This CDR3 reads CASDTTTDTQYF. The CDR3 DNA reads as TGTGCCAGCGACACAACAACAGATACGCAGTATTTT.

J is TRBJ2-7 and V is TRBV6-5, with 8 nucleotides matching TRBD2. J lost 5 bases, V lost 7 bases, and 10 bases had no gene match. Germline CDR1 reads MNHEY; CDR2 reads SVGAGI. This CDR3 contains 14 residues. The CDR3 DNA follows: TGTGCCAGCAAACGGAGCGGGAGTAACAACGAGCAGTACTTC. This sequence encodes CASKRSGSNNEQYF.

This clonotype was observed a few times. The junction shows a germline mismatch at one end, possibly a read error. The genes are TRBV10-2 and TRBJ1-2; 7 bases map to TRBD1. Germline values: CDR1 WSHSY, CDR2 SAAADI. The CDR3 extends over 13 amino acids. Here the CDR3 reads CASRRDSPYGYTF. The CDR3, as DNA: TGTGCCAGCAGAAGGGACAGCCCCTATGGCTACACCTTC.

This chain joins TRBV11-1 and TRBJ2-7; 13 positions match TRBD2. The germline CDR1 and CDR2 sequences are SGHAT and FQDESV (reference sequence). CDR3 size: 21 residues. The V and J ends lost 5 bases and 2 bases, in that order; junction bases with no gene match: 21. CDR3 protein: CASSHPRPGLAGTGWTYEQYF. In DNA form, the CDR3 reads TGTGCCAGCAGCCACCCGAGACCGGGACTAGCGGGGACCGGGTGGACCTACGAGCAGTACTTC. The full variable domain, in which reference TRBV11-1 and TRBJ2-7 provide the parts outside the CDR3, is EAEVAQSPRYKITEKSQAVAFWCDPISGHATLYWYRQILGQGPELLVQFQDESVVDDSQLPKDRFSAERLKGVDSTLKIQPAELGDSAMYLCASSHPRPGLAGTGWTYEQYFGPGTRLTVT.

This clonotype has ten or more counts. The V call is TRBV20-1, the J call TRBJ1-6; D is possibly TRBD1 (5 bases). Germline V gene data show CDR1 as DFQATT and CDR2 as SNEGSKA (reference sequence). Between the trimmed V and J ends, which lost 0 bases and 8 bases, there was a span of 11 bases. The CDR3 extends over 14 amino acids. This CDR3 is CSARDYRRYSPLHF. The CDR3 DNA reads TGCAGTGCTAGAGACTACAGGCGGTATTCACCCCTCCACTTT.

The chain combines TRBV20-1 with TRBJ2-3; 8 nucleotides match TRBD2. The CDR3 runs to 15 residues. Trimming took 5 bases from V and 2 from J; bases not matched to a gene: 9. Germline V lookup: CDR1 DFQATT, CDR2 SNEGSKA (reference sequence). CDR3: CSAGREGPHTDTQYF. DNA for the CDR3: TGCAGTGCTGGACGGGAGGGCCCCCACACAGATACGCAGTATTTT.

The chain couples TRBV7-3 to TRBJ2-7, with D perhaps TRBD2 (5 bases). The V gene lost 2 bases and the J gene lost 3 bases, with 11 bases spanning the gap. This CDR3 is 14 amino acids long. Germline-derived CDR1 and CDR2 are SGHTA and FQGTGA. The CDR3, as DNA: TGTGCCAGCAGCTTAGGGCCTAGCAGCTACGAGCAGTACTTC. Translated: CASSLGPSSYEQYF.

The V and J genes are TRBV4-1 and TRBJ1-3, with D possibly matching TRBD1 (6 bases). CDR3 length: 15 residues. Trimming removed 2 bases from V and 2 bases from J, with 10 bases in between. Germline CDR1 reads MGHRA; CDR2 reads YSYEKL. DNA of the CDR3: TGCGCCAGCAGCCAACCCAGGACAGCTGGAAACACCATATATTTT. Its protein is CASSQPRTAGNTIYF.

By sample share, this clonotype is medium-sized. This chain joins TRBV20-1 and TRBJ2-1, with 7 bases lining up with TRBD1. The CDR3 totals 17 residues. Germline V gene sequence: CDR1 DFQATT, CDR2 SNEGSKA (reference sequence). The ends lost 3 bases at V and 5 bases at J; junction bases unmatched: 16. The CDR3 bases are TGCAGTGCTAGCCCAAGAGCCCGGGACAGCCTGAACAATGAGCAGTTCTTC. Translating gives CSASPRARDSLNNEQFF.

For this clonotype: Likely a read error: the CDR3 ends without its conserved phenylalanine or tryptophan. It is unclear where the CDR3 begins or ends on the DNA, so no DNA is shown, and the CDR3 is as TCRdb lists it. The chain uses TRBV5-6 and TRBJ2-1; the D call in the table, TRBD1, was not verified against the DNA. Germline CDR1 is SGHDT and CDR2 is YYEEEE. From its first to its last residue, the CDR3 has 16 amino acids. CDR3 in amino acids: CASSRVSGQYGYTFGS.

This clonotype was counted ten times or more. V gene TRBV19 combines with J gene TRBJ1-5; 7 positions match TRBD1. With V trimmed by 7 bases and J by 4 bases, 7 bases remained unmatched. This CDR3 is 14 amino acids long. Germline V lookup: CDR1 LNHDA, CDR2 SQIVND (reference sequence). In nucleotides, the CDR3 is TGTGCCAGTACCGTAGACAGGGAGAATCAGCCCCAGCATTTT. Amino acid sequence: CASTVDRENQPQHF.

This clonotype came up a few times. The chain links TRBV7-3 to TRBJ2-3; TRBD2 aligns across 12 bases. The CDR3 totals 15 residues. Trimming cost V 6 bases and J 6 bases; bases outside gene matches: 7. Germline-derived CDR1 and CDR2 are SGHTA and FQGTGA. CDR3 loop: CASSSLAGGRDTQYF. CDR3 sequence (DNA): TGTGCCAGCAGTTCCCTAGCGGGGGGGCGTGATACGCAGTATTTT.

This clonotype was observed a few times. V and J are TRBV10-3 and TRBJ1-1; D is perhaps TRBD1 (5 bases). V was clipped by 11 bases and J by 4 bases, with 17 bases between them. The CDR3 extends over 13 amino acids. The germline V gene encodes CDR1 ENHRY and CDR2 SYGVKD. The CDR3 bases are TGTGCCGGACGCCGGGACCAGAGCACTGAAGCTTTCTTT. Translation: CAGRRDQSTEAFF.

At least ten counts were recorded for this clonotype. The chain links TRBV12-3 or TRBV12-4 to TRBJ2-3; 7 bases match TRBD1. This CDR3 comprises 14 residues. The V and J ends lost 8 bases and 6 bases, in that order; junction bases with no gene match: 11. The CDR3 here is CASGDRATGDTQYF. The CDR3 nucleotides are TGTGCCAGCGGTGACAGGGCCACAGGGGATACGCAGTATTTT.

This chain uses TRBV5-1 with TRBJ1-4; D might be TRBD1 (5 bases). CDR3 length: 15 amino acids. The germline V gene has CDR1 SGHRS and CDR2 YFSETQ. Between the trimmed V and J ends, which lost 1 base and 6 bases, there was a span of 13 bases. The CDR3, as DNA: TGCGCCAGCAGCTTGTCGGGGGGGGGGGATGAAAAACTGTTTTTT. Its translation is CASSLSGGGDEKLFF.